What follows is one T cell receptor (beta chain) and its context. No antigen is known for it. Only in-frame clones appear in the TCRdb table, and some are missing; sequencing was by immunoSEQ multiplex PCR. The data show approximately 60,000 clones, approximately 90% seen once. This CDR3 region has 15 residues. Trimming removed 4 bases from V and 0 bases from J; junction bases left unmatched: 2. CDR1 is MNHEY, CDR2 SVGAGI, per germline. This specimen comes from a study of graft-versus-host responses after intestinal transplantation. About the research overall: All recipients got anti-thymocyte globulin induction, then tacrolimus and steroids for approximately 3 years.

Study results and limitations: The presence of high graft-versus-host to host-versus-graft clonal ratios in allografts characterized patients with graft-donor T cell macrochimerism.

The receptor's source is a human donor who was the organ donor for an intestinal transplant. The gene calls are TRBV6-5 and TRBJ2-1; 8 bases are shared with TRBD2. The starting material was unstimulated CD8+ T cells sorted from spleen or lymph node cells, obtained before transplant. Written as DNA, the CDR3 is TGTGCCAGCAGTTTAGCGGGAAGCTCCTACAATGAGCAGTTCTTC. It encodes CASSLAGSSYNEQFF.